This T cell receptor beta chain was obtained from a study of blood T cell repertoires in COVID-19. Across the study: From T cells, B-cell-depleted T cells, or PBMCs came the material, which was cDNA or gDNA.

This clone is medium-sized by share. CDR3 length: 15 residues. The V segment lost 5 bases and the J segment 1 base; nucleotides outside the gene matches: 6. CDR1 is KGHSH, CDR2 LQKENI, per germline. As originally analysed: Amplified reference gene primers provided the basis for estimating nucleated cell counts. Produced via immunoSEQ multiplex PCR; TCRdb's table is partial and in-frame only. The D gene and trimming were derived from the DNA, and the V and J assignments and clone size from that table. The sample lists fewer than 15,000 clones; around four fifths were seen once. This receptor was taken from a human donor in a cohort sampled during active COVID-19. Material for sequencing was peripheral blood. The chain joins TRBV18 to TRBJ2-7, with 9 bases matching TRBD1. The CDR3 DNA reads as TGTGCCAGCTCAAGGATACAGGGGGCTTCCTACGAGCAGTACTTC. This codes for CASSRIQGASYEQYF.